These 16 T cell receptor beta chains originate from one sample sequenced in a study of brain T cells in children with intractable seizures. The protocol was immunoSEQ multiplex PCR, while the TCRdb copy is restricted to in-frame clones and leaves out a portion. Here the sample spans 80,000 or so clones, approximately 89% being singletons. Material: peripheral blood, obtained at surgery. These receptors originate from a girl aged 2 to 10 with Rasmussen encephalitis and intractable seizures.

This clone appeared a single time. The chain is built from TRBV2 and TRBJ1-2; weak D call: TRBD1 (5 bases). CDR3 length: 16 amino acids. Germline assignment: CDR1 SNHLY and CDR2 FYNNEI. V was shortened by 1 base and J by 0 bases, with 12 bases between the two germline ends. CDR3 nucleotides: TGTGCCAGCAGTGAAGGGCCTGGAGGGGCTAACTATGGCTACACCTTC. Translation gives CASSEGPGGANYGYTF.

This clone was detected once. The chain's CDR3 is CASSLVGGWTSGNTIYF. DNA for the CDR3: TGTGCCAGCAGCTTGGTGGGGGGATGGACCTCTGGAAACACCATATATTTT. This chain links TRBV5-6 with TRBJ1-3, with a possible D match to TRBD1 (5 bases). V lost 0 bases and J lost 0, with 13 bases in between. In germline, CDR1 is SGHDT, CDR2 YYEEEE. This CDR3 has 17 residues.

J is TRBJ2-5 and V is TRBV7-3; the D gene is possibly TRBD2 (6 bases). The germline V and J ends were trimmed by 5 bases and 3 bases, with 19 bases remaining between them. Per germline, CDR1 SGHTA and CDR2 FQGTGA. The CDR3 consists of 16 residues. The CDR3 loop reads CASSLPTREAKETQYF. CDR3 DNA: TGTGCCAGCAGCCTCCCGACTAGGGAGGCCAAAGAGACCCAGTACTTC.

V usage is TRBV7-8 and J usage is TRBJ1-2, with 7 bases lining up with TRBD1. This CDR3 is 12 amino acids long. V shed 7 bases, J shed 4 bases, and the junction held 3 bases outside the gene matches. Germline values: CDR1 SGHVS, CDR2 FQNEAQ. The CDR3 reads CASKGQTYGYTF. CDR3 DNA: TGTGCCAGCAAGGGACAGACCTATGGCTACACCTTC.

The genes are TRBV11-1 and TRBJ1-1; the match to TRBD1 covers 8 bases. In germline, CDR1 is SGHAT, CDR2 FQDESV (reference sequence). V lost 5 bases, J lost 10 bases, and 9 bases stayed unmatched. CDR3 length equals 13 residues. The CDR3 nucleotides are TGTGCCAGCAGCCCCTTACAGGGGGTGGGAGCTTTCTTT. Protein: CASSPLQGVGAFF.

V and J are TRBV30 and TRBJ2-7, with D perhaps matching TRBD1 (7 bases). V dropped 5 bases and J dropped 3 bases, with 14 bases sitting between them. The CDR3 length is 13 residues. The germline gives CDR1 GTSNPN, CDR2 SVGIG (reference sequence). CDR3 residues: CAWGRQGGYEQYF. In DNA, the CDR3 is TGTGCCTGGGGCCGACAGGGAGGCTACGAGCAGTACTTC. The variable domain in full, with the rest retrieved from reference TRBV30 and TRBJ2-7, is SQTIHQWPATLVQPVGSPLSLECTVEGTSNPNLYWYRQAAGRGLQLLFYSVGIGQISSEVPQNLSASRPQDRQFILSSKKLLLSDSGFYLCAWGRQGGYEQYFGPGTRLTVT.

The rearrangement links TRBV18 to TRBJ2-2; 11 positions agree with TRBD2. The V and J ends lost 3 bases and 6 bases, in that order; junction bases with no gene match: 6. Germline-derived CDR1 and CDR2 are KGHSH and LQKENI. CDR3 length: 16 residues. CDR3 DNA: TGTGCCAGCTCACCCGAGACTAGCGGGGTCGCCGGGGAGCTGTTTTTT. Translated, it gives CASSPETSGVAGELFF.

Note on this clone: Compared with germline, one end of the junction differs, possibly owing to a read error. This chain joins TRBV12-3 or TRBV12-4 and TRBJ1-1; D not certain. The CDR3 runs 13 residues. The CDR3 nucleotides read TGTGCCAGCAGCTTAGACGAGAACACTGAAGCTTTCTTT. Protein sequence: CASSLDENTEAFF.

The V and J genes are TRBV5-1 and TRBJ2-5; no definite D call. The V gene lost 5 bases and the J gene lost 3 bases, with 8 bases spanning the gap. The CDR3 is 12 amino acids. CDR1 is SGHRS, CDR2 YFSETQ, per germline. The CDR3 region is CASSPSEETQYF. CDR3 sequence (DNA): TGCGCCAGCAGTCCCTCTGAAGAGACCCAGTACTTC.

The rearrangement uses TRBV2 and TRBJ2-2; D gene ambiguous. V gave up 10 bases and J gave up 6 bases, with 15 bases separating them. CDR3 size: 13 residues. Per germline, CDR1 SNHLY and CDR2 FYNNEI. The CDR3 is CAIESEGPGELFF. The CDR3, as DNA: TGTGCCATCGAGTCGGAAGGGCCCGGGGAGCTGTTTTTT.

This clone was recorded many times. CDR3 nucleotides: TGTGCCAGCAGTTTACTGGGGAAGGGGAATGAAAAACTGTTTTTT. This gives the protein CASSLLGKGNEKLFF. The chain links TRBV27 to TRBJ1-4, with TRBD1 as a possible D gene (5 bases). The V gene's germline CDR1 is MNHEY and CDR2 SMNVEV (reference sequence). Deletions cut 2 bases from V and 5 bases from J, with 12 bases between. This CDR3 contains 15 residues.

This chain joins TRBV27 and TRBJ2-7, with TRBD1 as a possible D gene (6 bases). V shed 2 bases and J shed 2 bases, with 16 bases lying between them. CDR1 is MNHEY and CDR2 is SMNVEV in the germline V gene (reference sequence). The CDR3 sequence is 16 residues long. This chain's CDR3 is CASSLRVGDRTYEQYF. The CDR3, as DNA: TGTGCCAGCAGTTTACGTGTTGGAGACAGGACCTACGAGCAGTACTTC.

This chain joins TRBV18 and TRBJ2-1; 10 nucleotides match TRBD2. The length of the CDR3 is 15 residues. Germline V gene sequence: CDR1 KGHSH, CDR2 LQKENI. Trimming at V came to 3 bases and at J to 7 bases, leaving 6 bases not matched to a gene. The CDR3 loop reads CASSPLAGVRNEQFF. Written as DNA, the CDR3 is TGTGCCAGCTCACCCCTAGCGGGAGTACGTAATGAGCAGTTCTTC.

V is TRBV18 and J is TRBJ1-3; D uncertain. CDR3 length equals 11 residues. Germline-derived CDR1 and CDR2 are KGHSH and LQKENI. Trimming pared 6 bases from V and 5 bases from J, leaving 5 bases between. Written as DNA, the CDR3 is TGTGCCAGCTCGGAAAGAAACACCATATATTTT. It encodes CASSERNTIYF.

The chain carries TRBV6-2 or TRBV6-3 and TRBJ1-2, with a possible D match to TRBD1 (5 bases). The V gene lost 6 bases and the J gene lost 9 bases, with 14 bases spanning the gap. This CDR3 contains 12 residues. CDR1 is MNHEY and CDR2 is SVGEGT in the germline V gene. CDR3 nucleotide sequence: TGTGCCAGCAGCGGCGACAGTCCCAGCTACACCTTC. It specifies CASSGDSPSYTF.

The chain employs TRBV18 and TRBJ1-2; tentatively, D is TRBD1 (6 bases). The CDR3 has 14 residues. Germline values: CDR1 KGHSH, CDR2 LQKENI. Trimming shortened V by 4 bases and J by 4 bases, and 13 bases separated the two germline ends. The CDR3 spells CASSRGRGSYGYTF. In DNA, the CDR3 is TGTGCCAGCTCACGGGGCAGGGGTAGCTATGGCTACACCTTC.